The present TCR beta chain was sequenced within a study of cytomegalovirus exposure and HLA in healthy donors. The wider study: The same platform used for the roughly 600 first-cohort repertoires was also used for the roughly 120 validation repertoires, as a later analysis reported.

V lost 4 bases and J lost 9; bases outside the gene matches: 11. Germline V gene lookup returns CDR1 MGHRA and CDR2 YSYEKL. The CDR3 is made up of 15 amino acids. It was the approximately 120-subject validation cohort, separate from the approximately 700-subject first cohort, to which the donors belonged. Generated by immunoSEQ multiplex PCR, the TCRdb table keeps only in-frame clones and is missing some. The data show some 170,000 clones, around 96% seen once. The sequenced sample was PBMCs. The receptor comes from a woman aged 18-30 years in good health and CMV-seronegative. The V call is TRBV4-1, the J call TRBJ2-1; TRBD2 aligns across 8 bases. The CDR3 is CASSLPGLETGEQFF. The DNA for the CDR3 is TGCGCCAGCAGCCTTCCGGGACTAGAGACTGGTGAGCAGTTCTTC.